This T cell receptor beta chain is from a study of cytomegalovirus exposure and HLA in healthy donors. Background on the study: It was reported in a later analysis that the same platform had been used for the roughly 130 validation repertoires as for the roughly 710 first-cohort repertoires.

The CDR3 sequence is 15 residues long. CDR1 is LGHNT and CDR2 is FRNRAP in the germline V gene. The ends were cut back, 3 bases at V and 5 bases at J, with 14 bases in the middle. General observations from the study: Cytomegalovirus-associated status was assigned to about 180 TCR beta chains.

Profiling relied on immunoSEQ multiplex PCR, and the TCRdb table lists in-frame clones only, not all of them. The sample lists some 75,000 clones; approximately 96% were seen once. Note on this clone: The antigen is undetermined.

The sequencing input was PBMCs. This chain uses TRBV12-5 with TRBJ2-1, with TRBD2 as a possible D gene (6 bases). The receptor's source is a woman younger than 35 in good health and CMV-seronegative. The CDR3 DNA follows: TGTGCTAGTGGTTTTTTTAGCGGCCAGAACAATGAGCAGTTCTTC. This gives the protein CASGFFSGQNNEQFF.